Listed below are T cell receptor beta chains from one sample, sequenced in a study of blood T cell repertoires in COVID-19. Using immunoSEQ multiplex PCR, the repertoire was profiled, and TCRdb retains in-frame clones only, with some absent. The table records under 250,000 clones, over 80% of them present only once. What was sequenced was peripheral blood. The receptors stem from a man aged 40-49 years with acute or convalescent COVID-19. CDR3s include the opening cysteine and the closing phenylalanine or tryptophan. The D gene is left open where the match is weak. Clone size appears in some rows only: once, few, many, or a class for an expanded clone.

>TRBV19|once|TRBJ1-2|TRBD1
TGTGCCAGTAGCCGACAGGGCTTTAACTATGGCTACACCTTC
CASSRQGFNYGYTF
>TRBV11-2|NA|TRBJ2-7|NA
TGTGCCAGCAGCCCTCTCTACGAGCAGTACTTC
CASSPLYEQYF
>TRBV15|NA|TRBJ1-2|NA
TGTGCCACCAGCAGAGATTTAGGGGAAGGCTACACCTTC
CATSRDLGEGYTF
>TRBV7-2|NA|TRBJ1-1|NA
TGTGCCAGCAGCTTAAATAATGCTGAAGCTTTCTTT
CASSLNNAEAFF
>TRBV28|once|TRBJ2-7|TRBD2
TGTGCCAGCAGTTTAGTACTAGCGGGAGGGCCGAGTCAGTCGTACGAGCAGTACTTC
CASSLVLAGGPSQSYEQYF
>TRBV29-1|NA|TRBJ1-1|NA
TGCAGCGGGAGCCTTCCGAACACTGAAGCTTTCTTT
CSGSLPNTEAFF
>TRBV12-5|NA|TRBJ1-1|NA
TGTGCTAGTGCTATAGAACCCGGCACTGAAGCTTTCTTT
CASAIEPGTEAFF
>TRBV11-2|NA|TRBJ1-3|TRBD1
TGTGCCAGCAGCTCGGGACAGGTCTCTGGAAACACCATATATTTT
CASSSGQVSGNTIYF
>TRBV5-1|NA|TRBJ1-4|TRBD1
TGCGCCAGCAGCGTGACAGGGGTCTTTAATGAAAAACTGTTTTTT
CASSVTGVFNEKLFF
>TRBV7-2|NA|TRBJ2-2|TRBD2
TGTGCCAGCAGCTTAGCATTAGCGGGTTTCCCCGGGGAGCTGTTTTTT
CASSLALAGFPGELFF
>TRBV25-1|few|TRBJ1-4|NA
TGTGCCAGCACCGACAGGAGCCTATCGGGAACTAATGAAAAACTGTTTTTT
CASTDRSLSGTNEKLFF
>TRBV7-8|once|TRBJ1-2|NA
TGTGCCAGCAGCGCTACAGGGTTCCCTAACTATGGCTACACCTTC
CASSATGFPNYGYTF
>TRBV6-4|NA|TRBJ2-1|TRBD2
TGTGCCAGCAGTCCCTCTGGTCGAGCGGGAGGGTCCTACAATGAGCAGTTCTTC
CASSPSGRAGGSYNEQFF
>TRBV7-9|NA|TRBJ2-2|TRBD2
TGTGCCAGCCGACCGGGGTCGGGAGGGCCGGTTGGCACCGGGGAGCTGTTTTTT
CASRPGSGGPVGTGELFF
>TRBV15|NA|TRBJ2-7|TRBD2
TGTGCCACCAGCAGTTACGCGGGGGGGGACCTCTACGAGCAGTACTTC
CATSSYAGGDLYEQYF
>TRBV29-1|few|TRBJ1-1|NA
TGCAGCGTTGAAGCTCCGGGCGGGACTGAAGCTTTCTTT
CSVEAPGGTEAFF
>TRBV5-4|few|TRBJ2-1|TRBD2
TGTGCCAGCAGCTTGGGTCTAGCGGGCATGTCCAATGAGCAGTTCTTC
CASSLGLAGMSNEQFF
>TRBV15|NA|TRBJ2-1|TRBD1
TGTGCCACCAGCATAGATTATGGGACAGGCGAAAATGAGCAGTTCTTC
CATSIDYGTGENEQFF
>TRBV11-2|NA|TRBJ2-7|NA
TGTGCCAGCAGCCCCATCGGGGGAGGGGGCTACGAGCAGTACTTC
CASSPIGGGGYEQYF
>TRBV10-3|NA|TRBJ2-7|TRBD1
TGTGCCATCAGGAAACCGGGACAGGGGGGAGAGCAGTACTTC
CAIRKPGQGGEQYF
>TRBV3-1/TRBV3-2|NA|TRBJ2-5|TRBD2
TGTGCCAGCAGCCACAATAGCGGGATTTCTTTTCTAGAAGAGACCCAGTACTTC
CASSHNSGISFLEETQYF
>TRBV9|NA|TRBJ1-2|NA
TGTGCCAGCAGCGTAGGAGCATCACTCCCCGACTATGGCTACACCTTC
CASSVGASLPDYGYTF
>TRBV2|few|TRBJ1-2|NA
TGTGCCAGCAGACCCTCTGACAAGCCCGGCTACACCTTC
CASRPSDKPGYTF
>TRBV19|NA|TRBJ2-3|NA
TGTGCCAGTAGTACCCTGAGGGGGGGGACAGATACGCAGTATTTT
CASSTLRGGTDTQYF
>TRBV19|NA|TRBJ1-2|NA
TGTGCCAGTAGTATTTCTACTACAGGAAACTATGGCTACACCTTC
CASSISTTGNYGYTF
>TRBV6-2/TRBV6-3|NA|TRBJ1-2|TRBD1
TGTGCCAGCAGCACCGGACAGGGATGGTATGGCTACACCTTC
CASSTGQGWYGYTF
>TRBV11-3|NA|TRBJ2-3|NA
TGTGCCAGCAGCTCCCGAGCGGGCGGCGGCACAGATACGCAGTATTTT
CASSSRAGGGTDTQYF
>TRBV5-5|NA|TRBJ2-7|TRBD1
TGTGCCAGCAGCTTGGGGGGGACAGACTACGAGCAGTACTTC
CASSLGGTDYEQYF
>TRBV3-1/TRBV3-2|NA|TRBJ2-2|NA
TGTGCCAGCAGCCATACCAGACAGCTAATCGGGGAGCTGTTTTTT
CASSHTRQLIGELFF
>TRBV7-2|NA|TRBJ1-6|TRBD1
TGTGCCAGCAGCTCCCGGGACAGGCCGTATAATTCACCCCTCCACTTT
CASSSRDRPYNSPLHF
>TRBV6-5|NA|TRBJ1-2|TRBD1
TGTGCCAGCAGAACCCCGGGACAGCGTAACTATGGCTACACCTTC
CASRTPGQRNYGYTF
>TRBV4-3|NA|TRBJ1-1|NA
TGCGCCAGCAGCCGCCGTAGTGGCACTGAAGCTTTCTTT
CASSRRSGTEAFF
>TRBV6-4|few|TRBJ2-1|TRBD2
TGTGCCAGCAGTGACGCGGGAGGGCCGAAGAATGAGCAGTTCTTC
CASSDAGGPKNEQFF
>TRBV6-2/TRBV6-3|NA|TRBJ2-5|TRBD2
TGTGCCGGCAGCGGGGCGGGGGAGACCCAGTACTTC
CAGSGAGETQYF
>TRBV5-1|NA|TRBJ2-2|TRBD1
TGCGCCAGCAGCTGGACAGGGAGCGGCACCGGGGAGCTGTTTTTT
CASSWTGSGTGELFF
>TRBV5-5|NA|TRBJ1-3|NA
TGTGCCAGCAGCTCGGGACATGGCAACTCTGGAAACACCATATATTTT
CASSSGHGNSGNTIYF
>TRBV15|NA|TRBJ1-6|NA
TGTGCCACCAGCAGAGGGGGCGGACCGGGTTCACCCCTCCACTTT
CATSRGGGPGSPLHF
>TRBV6-5|NA|TRBJ2-7|TRBD2
TGTGCCAGCAGTTACTCGATGGCGGGAGGGCTCGACGAGCAGTACTTC
CASSYSMAGGLDEQYF
>TRBV4-2|NA|TRBJ1-1|NA
TGTGCCAGCAGCCACGGATTCCGACAGGATTGGGGGGGCACTGAAGCTTTCTTT
CASSHGFRQDWGGTEAFF
>TRBV30|NA|TRBJ1-3|NA
TGTGCCTGGAGTGTGAGAGGCTCTGGAAACACCATATATTTT
CAWSVRGSGNTIYF
>TRBV7-9|NA|TRBJ1-2|TRBD1
TGTGCCAGCAGCTTAGCGAGACAGGGGCATGGCTACACCTTC
CASSLARQGHGYTF
>TRBV29-1|few|TRBJ1-1|NA
TGCAGCGTGATTCCAGGGGACACTGAAGCTTTCTTT
CSVIPGDTEAFF